These 26 T cell receptor beta chains were sequenced from one sample in a study of OX40 agonist ivuxolimab in advanced cancers. Profiling relied on immunoSEQ multiplex PCR, and the TCRdb table lists in-frame clones only, not all of them. The sample lists around 70,000 clones; just under 85% were seen once. Specimen: CD4+ or CD8+ T cells sorted from blood, collected in a trial of the OX40 agonist ivuxolimab. These receptors were collected from an adult with an advanced solid tumor such as melanoma, head and neck, liver or kidney cancer.

The chain employs TRBV28 and TRBJ2-7, with D unclear. Germline loops: CDR1 MDHEN, CDR2 SYDVKM. V shed 6 bases and J shed 0 bases, with 18 bases lying between them. This CDR3 contains 16 residues. The CDR3 nucleotides read TGTGCCAGCAGCCCGGACGGAGCCCTTTCCTCCTACGAGCAGTACGTC. As protein: CASSPDGALSSYEQYV.

The chain combines TRBV5-1 with TRBJ1-4, with 8 bases fitting TRBD1. The V gene's germline CDR1 is SGHRS and CDR2 YFSETQ. After removal of 4 bases from V and 7 bases from J, the junction contained 6 bases not matched to a gene. The CDR3 loop spans 14 amino acids. CDR3 DNA sequence: TGCGCCAGCAGCCCCGGACAGGGTGGTGAAAAACTGTTTTTT. It codes for CASSPGQGGEKLFF.

The chain uses TRBV2 and TRBJ2-5, with a possible D match to TRBD2 (5 bases). The length of the CDR3 is 14 residues. From germline, CDR1 is SNHLY and CDR2 FYNNEI. With 10 bases removed from V and 2 bases from J, the gap between germline ends came to 17 bases. The CDR3 bases are TGTGCCACCGGAGGAACGGGTCGGCAAGAGACCCAGTACTTC. Encoded protein: CATGGTGRQETQYF.

The chain is built from TRBV28 and TRBJ2-1; D call uncertain. Germline CDR1 reads MDHEN; CDR2 reads SYDVKM. There are 15 residues in the CDR3. Trimming left V 5 bases short and J 6 bases short, with 17 bases between. The CDR3 loop reads CASSPGWNLGNEQFF. The CDR3 nucleotides are TGTGCCAGCAGTCCCGGGTGGAATCTGGGCAATGAGCAGTTCTTC. Full variable domain (rest looked up from reference TRBV28 and TRBJ2-1): DVKVTQSSRYLVKRTGEKVFLECVQDMDHENMFWYRQDPGLGLRLIYFSYDVKMKEKGDIPEGYSVSREKKERFSLILESASTNQTSMYLCASSPGWNLGNEQFFGPGTRLTVL.

The chain uses TRBV7-8 and TRBJ1-5; weak D call: TRBD1 (5 bases). The germline V gene has CDR1 SGHVS and CDR2 FQNEAQ. CDR3 length: 14 residues. V shed 5 bases and J shed 4 bases, with 12 bases lying between them. The CDR3, as DNA: TGTGCCAGCAGCCCAGGGAATTTGAATCAGCCCCAGCATTTT. Protein product: CASSPGNLNQPQHF.

The chain uses TRBV29-1 and TRBJ1-3, with D unresolved. The CDR3 is 12 amino acids. Germline-derived CDR1 and CDR2 are SQVTM and ANQGSEA. Trimming removed 4 bases from V and 0 bases from J, with 4 bases in between. In DNA form, the CDR3 reads TGCAGCGTTGTCTACTCTGGAAACACCATATATTTT. It encodes CSVVYSGNTIYF.

The chain couples TRBV28 to TRBJ2-1, with 9 nucleotides matching TRBD1. Trimming cost V 2 bases and J 6 bases; bases outside gene matches: 5. Per germline, CDR1 MDHEN and CDR2 SYDVKM. The CDR3 extends over 15 amino acids. As DNA, the CDR3 is TGTGCCAGCAGTTTAGGGGGACAGGGTCTCAATGAGCAGTTCTTC. This translates into CASSLGGQGLNEQFF. Full variable domain (outside the CDR3, taken from reference TRBV28 and TRBJ2-1): DVKVTQSSRYLVKRTGEKVFLECVQDMDHENMFWYRQDPGLGLRLIYFSYDVKMKEKGDIPEGYSVSREKKERFSLILESASTNQTSMYLCASSLGGQGLNEQFFGPGTRLTVL.

This chain connects TRBV2 to TRBJ1-5; D perhaps matches TRBD1 (5 bases). The V and J ends lost 2 bases and 3 bases respectively, with 11 bases between them. The V gene's germline CDR1 is SNHLY and CDR2 FYNNEI. There are 15 residues in the CDR3. The CDR3 loop reads CASSESGVSNQPQHF. The CDR3 region has the DNA TGTGCCAGCAGTGAATCGGGGGTGTCCAATCAGCCCCAGCATTTT.

V usage is TRBV7-4 and J usage is TRBJ2-7; 8 bases fit TRBD1. The CDR3 runs 16 residues. CDR1 is SGHVT, CDR2 SQSDAQ, per germline. The V segment lost 6 bases and the J segment 4 bases; nucleotides outside the gene matches: 14. This chain's CDR3 is CASSPEACRTGYEQYV. CDR3 DNA: TGTGCCAGCAGTCCGGAGGCATGTCGGACAGGGTACGAGCAGTACGTC.

This chain joins TRBV6-1 and TRBJ2-6, with TRBD2 matching 9 bases. Per germline, CDR1 MNHNS and CDR2 SASEGT. J was trimmed by 2 bases and V by 4 bases; bases with no gene match: 0. The CDR3 extends over 15 amino acids. The CDR3 reads CASSGGGAGANVLTF. CDR3 nucleotide sequence: TGTGCCAGCAGTGGCGGGGGGGCTGGGGCCAACGTCCTGACTTTC.

J is TRBJ1-3 and V is TRBV7-9; 9 bases fit TRBD1. The CDR3 sequence is 14 residues long. After removal of 6 bases from V and 4 bases from J, the junction contained 4 bases not matched to a gene. CDR1 SEHNR and CDR2 FQNEAQ come from the germline V gene (reference sequence). The CDR3: CASREQGAGNTIYF. In nucleotides, the CDR3 is TGTGCCAGCAGGGAACAGGGGGCCGGAAACACCATATATTTT.

The rearrangement uses TRBV18 and TRBJ1-1; tentatively, D is TRBD1 (5 bases). The CDR3 spans 15 residues. Trimming took 2 bases from V and 4 from J, leaving 14 bases between them. CDR1 is KGHSH, CDR2 LQKENI, per germline. The CDR3 nucleotides read TGTGCCAGCTCACCAGTCGGGGGACCGACCACTGAAGCTTTCTTT. Protein sequence: CASSPVGGPTTEAFF.

The chain carries TRBV28 and TRBJ2-3; 11 bases map to TRBD2. Unmatched junction bases numbered 9, after V lost 2 bases and J lost 2 bases. The CDR3 length is 18 residues. CDR1 is MDHEN and CDR2 is SYDVKM in the germline V gene. Here the CDR3 reads CASSLESPGLAVTDTQYF. DNA for the CDR3: TGTGCCAGCAGTTTAGAAAGCCCGGGACTAGCGGTCACAGATACGCAGTATTTT. Looking up the rest from reference TRBV28 and TRBJ2-3 gives the full variable domain: DVKVTQSSRYLVKRTGEKVFLECVQDMDHENMFWYRQDPGLGLRLIYFSYDVKMKEKGDIPEGYSVSREKKERFSLILESASTNQTSMYLCASSLESPGLAVTDTQYFGPGTRLTVL.

The J gene is TRBJ2-5, the V gene TRBV19; D gene unclear. The CDR3 has 13 residues. Germline loops: CDR1 LNHDA, CDR2 SQIVND (reference sequence). V was clipped by 4 bases and J by 5 bases, with 11 bases between them. CDR3 amino acids: CASSKAERETQYF. In DNA, the CDR3 is TGTGCCAGTAGTAAGGCCGAAAGGGAGACCCAGTACTTC.

The chain has TRBV7-6 and TRBJ1-2; no firm D call. V lost 5 bases and J 6 bases, leaving 16 bases between the germline ends. CDR3 length equals 14 residues. Germline V gene data show CDR1 as SGHVS and CDR2 as FNYEAQ. The CDR3: CASSPVGIGDGYTF. CDR3 in DNA: TGTGCCAGCAGCCCTGTGGGGATTGGTGATGGCTACACCTTC. Full variable domain (rest looked up from reference TRBV7-6 and TRBJ1-2): GAGVSQSPRYKVTKRGQDVALRCDPISGHVSLYWYRQALGQGPEFLTYFNYEAQQDKSGLPNDRFSAERPEGSISTLTIQRTEQRDSAMYRCASSPVGIGDGYTFGSGTRLTVV.

In this sample, this clone turned up once. The chain has TRBV6-1 and TRBJ2-3, with D unresolved. There are 14 residues in the CDR3. Germline V gives CDR1 MNHNS, CDR2 SASEGT. Trimming removed 4 bases from V and 4 bases from J, with 12 bases in between. The CDR3 protein is CASSGEQGPDTQYF. The CDR3 coding sequence is TGTGCCAGCAGTGGAGAGCAAGGCCCAGATACGCAGTATTTT.

V gene TRBV11-2 combines with J gene TRBJ2-2; D unclear. Germline V CDR1 and CDR2: SGHAT, FQNNGV. V gave up 0 bases and J gave up 4 bases, with 15 bases separating them. The CDR3 totals 17 residues. The CDR3 region is CASSLDRGKRVTGELFF. In DNA, the CDR3 is TGTGCCAGCAGCTTAGATCGAGGTAAACGAGTCACCGGGGAGCTGTTTTTT. The full variable domain, completed using reference TRBV11-2 and TRBJ2-2, is EAGVAQSPRYKIIEKRQSVAFWCNPISGHATLYWYQQILGQGPKLLIQFQNNGVVDDSQLPKDRFSAERLKGVDSTLKIQPAKLEDSAVYLCASSLDRGKRVTGELFFGEGSRLTVL.

This chain joins TRBV25-1 and TRBJ2-7, with D unresolved. The CDR3 covers 11 residues. Germline CDR1 is MGHDK and CDR2 is SYGVNS. The V end was cut by 8 bases, the J end by 4 bases, with 9 bases between. CDR3 DNA: TGTGCCAGCGGAAGGAGTTACGAGCAGTACTTC. Its translation is CASGRSYEQYF.

CDR3 DNA: TGTGCCAGCAGCTGGGGCCCGGGACAGGCCGGGGAAGAGACCCAGTACTTC. Amino acid sequence: CASSWGPGQAGEETQYF. The chain joins TRBV13 to TRBJ2-5; the match to TRBD1 covers 8 bases. The junction had 13 bases not matched to a gene; V was cut back by 4 bases and J by 3 bases. CDR1 is PRHDT, CDR2 FYEKMQ, per germline (reference sequence). The length of the CDR3 is 17 residues.

The gene calls are TRBV11-2 and TRBJ2-1, with 7 bases matching TRBD1. V was pared by 1 base and J by 5 bases, with 5 bases of the junction left unmatched. Germline CDR1 reads SGHAT; CDR2 reads FQNNGV. This CDR3 comprises 15 residues. For the CDR3, the DNA is TGTGCCAGCAGCTTAGTGGGACAGAGAAACAATGAGCAGTTCTTC. Translation gives CASSLVGQRNNEQFF.

DNA of the CDR3: TGCGCCAGCAGCTTCCTAGCGGACTCCTACAATGAGCAGTTCTTC. Translating it yields CASSFLADSYNEQFF. The rearrangement joins TRBV5-1 to TRBJ2-1; TRBD2 matches at 7 bases. The V and J ends lost 2 bases and 0 bases, in that order; junction bases with no gene match: 2. Germline CDR1 reads SGHRS; CDR2 reads YFSETQ. This CDR3 region has 15 residues.

The chain combines TRBV18 with TRBJ2-5; perhaps TRBD1 as D (5 bases). V was clipped by 1 base and J by 2 bases, with 14 bases between them. CDR1 KGHSH and CDR2 LQKENI come from the germline V gene. The CDR3 length is 16 residues. CDR3 in DNA: TGTGCCAGCTCACCACTCGACAGTCCCTTTCAAGAGACCCAGTACTTC. Protein product: CASSPLDSPFQETQYF.

J is TRBJ2-5 and V is TRBV18; tentative D call: TRBD1 (6 bases). CDR1 and CDR2 from the germline V gene are KGHSH and LQKENI. CDR3 size: 14 residues. Trimming cost V 1 base and J 2 bases, with 8 bases left between them. This CDR3 reads CASSPQGTQETQYF. In nucleotides, the CDR3 is TGTGCCAGCTCACCACAAGGGACACAAGAGACCCAGTACTTC.

The V and J genes are TRBV7-9 and TRBJ2-3, with no clear D. CDR3 length equals 13 residues. CDR1 and CDR2 (germline): SEHNR, FQNEAQ (reference sequence). Trimming cost V 0 bases and J 6 bases, with 7 bases left between them. CDR3 sequence reads: CASSLAGRDTQYF. DNA of the CDR3: TGTGCCAGCAGCTTAGCTGGCCGCGATACGCAGTATTTT.

The chain joins TRBV19 to TRBJ1-5; TRBD1 might be the D (5 bases). V lost 6 bases and J 0 bases, leaving 21 bases between the germline ends. The germline CDR1 and CDR2 sequences are LNHDA and SQIVND (reference sequence). This CDR3 spans 18 amino acids. In nucleotides, the CDR3 is TGTGCCAGTAGGACCCACGATGGGGCCGGCGGTAGCAATCAGCCCCAGCATTTT. Encoded protein: CASRTHDGAGGSNQPQHF.

This clone was detected only a few times. V and J are TRBV6-6 and TRBJ2-1; TRBD1 agrees at 7 bases. The CDR3 consists of 13 residues. J lost 8 bases, V lost 8 bases, and 9 bases had no gene match. Germline lookup yields CDR1 MNHNY and CDR2 SVGAGI (reference sequence). The CDR3 DNA reads TGTGCCAGCGACGGTGGACAGGCGGATGAGCAGTTCTTC. Translating gives CASDGGQADEQFF.